This passage covers 14 T cell receptor beta chains from one sample sequenced in a study of cytomegalovirus exposure and HLA in healthy donors. Primers: 60 Vbeta forward and 13 Jbeta reverse. Profiling relied on immunoSEQ multiplex PCR, and the TCRdb table lists in-frame clones only, not all of them. This repertoire shows about 150,000 clones, 84% found once; its top ten account for more than 1.5%. Specimen: PBMCs. All receptors derive from a man aged 18 to 30 in good health and CMV-seronegative.

The chain combines TRBV28 with TRBJ1-6; D unclear. V lost 5 bases, J lost 9 bases, and 5 bases lay in between. Germline V CDR1 and CDR2: MDHEN, SYDVKM. The CDR3 has 11 residues. The CDR3 loop is CASSRGSPLHF. DNA for the CDR3: TGTGCCAGCAGTCGGGGTTCACCCCTCCACTTT.

V usage is TRBV5-4 and J usage is TRBJ2-5; D unresolved. The DNA end lines up better with TRBJ2-7; the J call may be wrong. The CDR3 sequence is 13 residues long. In germline, CDR1 is SGHNT, CDR2 YYREEE (reference sequence). The CDR3 spells CASSLFNSYEQYF. Written as DNA, the CDR3 is TGTGCCAGCAGCTTGTTCAACTCCTACGAGCAGTACTTC.

The V gene is TRBV2, the J gene TRBJ2-5; TRBD2 is a possible D gene (6 bases). The germline V and J ends were trimmed by 5 bases and 7 bases, with 14 bases remaining between them. CDR3 length: 13 amino acids. CDR1 and CDR2 from the germline V gene are SNHLY and FYNNEI. CDR3 bases: TGTGCCAGCAGTCTCGGGACTTCAGGGACCCAGTACTTC. Translating gives CASSLGTSGTQYF.

This clone turned up a few times. This chain links TRBV5-8 with TRBJ1-2, with D unclear. Germline V gene lookup returns CDR1 SGHTS and CDR2 YDEGEE. The germline V and J ends were trimmed by 2 bases and 0 bases, with 11 bases remaining between them. There are 15 residues in the CDR3. CDR3 amino acids: CASSLYSSSNYGYTF. The CDR3 nucleotides are TGTGCCAGCAGCTTATATAGCTCCTCTAACTATGGCTACACCTTC.

The chain joins TRBV5-6 to TRBJ2-5, with 7 positions matching TRBD2. CDR1 is SGHDT and CDR2 is YYEEEE in the germline V gene. CDR3 length: 13 residues. Germline trimming cut 1 base from V and 7 bases from J; bases unmatched to any gene: 4. CDR3 protein: CASSLMPGGTQYF. CDR3 bases: TGTGCCAGCAGCTTGATGCCGGGGGGGACCCAGTACTTC.

This chain connects TRBV4-2 to TRBJ1-4; possibly TRBD1 for D (5 bases). In germline, CDR1 is LGHNA, CDR2 YNFKEQ. V was trimmed by 3 bases and J by 14 bases, leaving 13 bases between them. The CDR3 has 12 amino acids. CDR3 sequence (DNA): TGTGCCAGCAGCCACCAGGGTGCAGGGCTGTTTTTT. Translation: CASSHQGAGLFF.

This chain joins TRBV21-1 and TRBJ1-1; TRBD1 reflects the table's D call only, with no check against the DNA. TRBV21-1 is a recognized pseudogene. This CDR3 has 16 amino acids. The CDR3 DNA reads as TGTGCCAGCAGCAAACAGACAGTTGGGGTTAACACTGAAGCTTTCTTT. Translated: CASSKQTVGVNTEAFF.

In this sample, this clone turned up a few times. J is TRBJ1-2 and V is TRBV5-6, with a weak D call TRBD1 (5 bases). This CDR3 region has 14 residues. V was shortened by 3 bases and J by 3 bases, with 12 bases between the two germline ends. From germline, CDR1 is SGHDT and CDR2 YYEEEE. The CDR3 sequence is CASSSSQEHYGYTF. CDR3 DNA: TGTGCCAGCAGCTCCTCACAGGAACACTATGGCTACACCTTC.

V is TRBV4-1 and J is TRBJ2-1; maybe TRBD2 (7 bases). The V gene lost 2 bases and the J gene lost 0 bases, with 14 bases spanning the gap. Germline CDR1 reads MGHRA; CDR2 reads YSYEKL. The CDR3 runs to 17 residues. The CDR3 region has the DNA TGCGCCAGCAGCCAAACAGGGAGCGGGGACTCCTACAATGAGCAGTTCTTC. Its protein product is CASSQTGSGDSYNEQFF.

The chain employs TRBV2 and TRBJ2-5; TRBD2 matches 7 bases. Per the germline V gene, CDR1 is SNHLY and CDR2 is FYNNEI. This CDR3 is 13 amino acids long. The J segment lost 5 bases and the V segment lost 1 base, leaving 1 base of the junction unmatched. The CDR3 region has the DNA TGTGCCAGCAGTGAAGGACTAGCCGAGACCCAGTACTTC. Translating it yields CASSEGLAETQYF. Complete variable domain (other parts from reference TRBV2 and TRBJ2-5): EPEVTQTPSHQVTQMGQEVILRCVPISNHLYFYWYRQILGQKVEFLVSFYNNEISEKSEIFDDQFSVERPDGSNFTLKIRSTKLEDSAMYFCASSEGLAETQYFGPGTRLLVL.

This rearrangement joins TRBV6-6 to TRBJ1-4; 9 nucleotides align to TRBD1. Looked up from germline, CDR1 is MNHNY and CDR2 is SVGAGI (reference sequence). The trim removed 4 bases at V and 7 bases at J, leaving 4 bases unmatched. The CDR3 length is 14 residues. The CDR3 reads CASSSGQGTEKLFF. The CDR3 coding sequence is TGTGCCAGCAGTTCGGGACAGGGTACTGAAAAACTGTTTTTT.

J is TRBJ2-3 and V is TRBV6-4, with 7 bases aligning to TRBD2. The CDR3 sequence is 15 residues long. Germline V CDR1 and CDR2: MRHNA, SNTAGT. The V segment lost 2 bases and the J segment 0 bases; nucleotides outside the gene matches: 2. Here the CDR3 DNA reads TGTGCCAGCAGTGACCGGGAGGCTAGCACAGATACGCAGTATTTT. This gives the protein CASSDREASTDTQYF.

This clone was counted once. J is TRBJ1-2 and V is TRBV30; the D gene is possibly TRBD1 (6 bases). The CDR3 loop spans 12 amino acids. The V gene's germline CDR1 is GTSNPN and CDR2 SVGIG (reference sequence). V gave up 4 bases and J gave up 7 bases, with 13 bases separating them. CDR3 in amino acids: CAWTQQGTGYTF. Here the CDR3 DNA reads TGTGCCTGGACCCAACAGGGAACTGGCTACACCTTC. Looking up the rest from reference TRBV30 and TRBJ1-2 gives the full variable domain: SQTIHQWPATLVQPVGSPLSLECTVEGTSNPNLYWYRQAAGRGLQLLFYSVGIGQISSEVPQNLSASRPQDRQFILSSKKLLLSDSGFYLCAWTQQGTGYTFGSGTRLTVV.

The rearrangement uses TRBV5-4 and TRBJ2-5, with a possible D match to TRBD1 (6 bases). V lost 3 bases and J lost 1, with 16 bases in between. The CDR3 length is 16 residues. From germline, CDR1 is SGHNT and CDR2 YYREEE (reference sequence). The CDR3 DNA reads TGTGCCAGCAGCTCTCCAGGGGAATGGAGCCAAGAGACCCAGTACTTC. This encodes CASSSPGEWSQETQYF.